These 7 T cell receptor beta chains were all obtained from the same sample, sequenced in a study of molecular identifiers for immune sequencing clone quantification. TCRdb fed the PCR reads into MiXCR, producing one record per CDR3 protein. In the table there are 70,000 to 90,000 distinct CDR3 sequences, around 23% of which are singletons. The sequenced sample consisted of naive CD8+ T cells from blood, with Jurkat cell RNA spiked in. The subset here: FACS-sorted CD8+CD4-CCR7+CD45RA+ naive T cells. All receptors derive from a human donor in good health. Some libraries in this study had Jurkat cell RNA spiked in.

This clonotype was detected many times. This chain connects TRBV19 to TRBJ1-6, with D maybe TRBD1 (6 bases). Germline loops: CDR1 LNHDA, CDR2 SQIVND (reference sequence). Trimming cost V 4 bases and J 9 bases, with 10 bases left between them. The CDR3 covers 13 residues. CDR3 loop: CASSTGGSSPLHF. CDR3 DNA sequence: TGTGCCAGTAGTACGGGGGGCTCTTCACCCCTCCACTTT.

This rearrangement joins TRBV5-6 to TRBJ2-7; a weak D match, TRBD2 (5 bases). CDR3 length: 15 amino acids. The V and J ends lost 3 bases and 0 bases respectively, with 13 bases between them. Germline V gene data show CDR1 as SGHDT and CDR2 as YYEEEE. As DNA, the CDR3 is TGTGCCAGCAGCTCGCATTTAAGCGGCTCCTACGAGCAGTACTTC. Translated, it gives CASSSHLSGSYEQYF.

The V call is TRBV4-3, the J call TRBJ2-1; D gene unclear. Trimming took 2 bases from V and 5 from J, leaving 7 bases between them. From germline, CDR1 is LGHNA and CDR2 YSLEER. The CDR3 consists of 13 residues. The CDR3 DNA reads TGCGCCAGCAGCCAAACCCCGGACAATGAGCAGTTCTTC. It specifies CASSQTPDNEQFF.

This clonotype was seen only once. A much larger clone lies a single base off, so this may be a read error. The CDR3 does not close with the conserved phenylalanine or tryptophan, likely indicating a read error. The rearrangement uses TRBV6-2 or TRBV6-3 and TRBJ2-5, with TRBD1 as a possible D gene (8 bases). Germline V gives CDR1 MNHEY, CDR2 SVGEGT. The CDR3 contains 13 residues. V was trimmed by 11 bases and J by 9 bases, leaving 22 bases between them. The CDR3 reads CARQTGARGAQYL. In nucleotides, the CDR3 is TGTGCCCGCCAGACAGGGGCCCGGGGGGCCCAGTACCTC.

This clonotype was counted only a few times. The rearrangement links TRBV12-3 or TRBV12-4 to TRBJ1-1; D is uncertain. V was trimmed by 8 bases and J by 1 base, leaving 14 bases between them. The length of the CDR3 is 14 residues. For the CDR3, the DNA is TGTGCCAGCCTTGGGCCGAAACCGAACACTGAAGCTTTCTTT. Translated, it gives CASLGPKPNTEAFF.

This clonotype was seen only once. CDR3 residues: CASSGTTSGGSQYF. The CDR3 bases are TGCGCCAGCAGTGGGACGACTAGCGGGGGCTCGCAGTATTTT. The V and J genes are TRBV10-1 and TRBJ2-3, with 12 bases aligning to TRBD2. V shed 4 bases, J shed 10 bases, and the junction held 6 bases outside the gene matches. This CDR3 has 14 residues. CDR1 and CDR2 from the germline V gene are WNHNN and SYGVQD (reference sequence).

As for this clonotype: The junction shows a germline mismatch at one end, possibly a read error. The chain employs TRBV4-3 and TRBJ2-3, with D possibly being TRBD1 or TRBD2 (5 bases each). The CDR3 totals 18 residues. Germline CDR1 is LGHNA and CDR2 is YSLEER. DNA for the CDR3: TGCGCCAGCAACCAAAGCCGGGACCCCCTTTTCCCCACAGATACGCAGTATTTT. It translates to CASNQSRDPLFPTDTQYF.